This T cell receptor beta chain was identified in a study of shared clonotypes between healthy human individuals. Whole-study findings and limits: Estimated richness values were generally larger in naive subsets than in memory subsets. Shared clonotypes across all four donors exceeded non-shared ones in generation probability.

The assay was immunoSEQ multiplex PCR, and TCRdb's table has in-frame clones only and misses some. The data show 2 million to 3 million clones, just over 90% seen once. Worth noting for this clone: Its antigen is not identified.

V was pared by 2 bases and J by 6 bases, with 3 bases of the junction left unmatched. CDR1 is KGHSH and CDR2 is LQKENI in the germline V gene. CDR3 length: 15 amino acids. The V gene is TRBV18, the J gene TRBJ1-5, with TRBD1 identical over 11 bases. The sample comprised naive CD4+ T cells sorted from blood. Sample subset: CD45RA+ positively selected. The clonotype comes from a man younger than 35 in good health. This chain's CDR3 is CASSPGQGAGQPQHF. The CDR3 region has the DNA TGTGCCAGCTCACCAGGACAGGGGGCGGGTCAGCCCCAGCATTTT.